This section outlines one T cell receptor (beta chain) sequence together with its context. The source of the sample is a study of T cell changes during pregnancy in multiple sclerosis. TCRdb's table, derived via immunoSEQ multiplex PCR, lists solely in-frame clones and lacks some. Found here are around 55,000 clones, around 94% of them singletons; the top ten hold about 3%. The starting material was CD8+ T cells from peripheral blood mononuclear cells, obtained in the third trimester of pregnancy. The sequence was collected from a female donor with multiple sclerosis, enrolled in a pregnancy study.

The CDR3 region is CARSWDRGEKLFF. For the CDR3, the DNA is TGTGCCAGAAGCTGGGACAGGGGCGAAAAACTGTTTTTT. The gene calls are TRBV5-3 and TRBJ1-4; 10 nucleotides match TRBD1. TRBV5-3 is designated an ORF whose function remains uncertain. V dropped 3 bases and J dropped 8; count of bases not matched to a gene: 1. This CDR3 comprises 13 residues.